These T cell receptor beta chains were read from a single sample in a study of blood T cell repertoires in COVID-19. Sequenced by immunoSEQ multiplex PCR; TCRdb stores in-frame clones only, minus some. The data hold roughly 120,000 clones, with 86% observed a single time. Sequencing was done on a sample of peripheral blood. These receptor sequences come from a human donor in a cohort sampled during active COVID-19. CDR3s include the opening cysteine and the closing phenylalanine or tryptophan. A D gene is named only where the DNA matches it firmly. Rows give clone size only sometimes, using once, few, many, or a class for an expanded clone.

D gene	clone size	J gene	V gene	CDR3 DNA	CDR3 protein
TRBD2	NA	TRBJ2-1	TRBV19	TGTGCCAGTAGTATAGGTAGCGGGAGGGGAAATGAGCAGTTCTTC	CASSIGSGRGNEQFF
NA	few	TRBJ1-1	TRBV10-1	TGCGCCAGCAGTGAACAGTTGAACACTGAAGCTTTCTTT	CASSEQLNTEAFF
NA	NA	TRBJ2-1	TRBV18	TGTGCCAGCTCACCGACAGGCTCCTACAATGAGCAGTTCTTC	CASSPTGSYNEQFF
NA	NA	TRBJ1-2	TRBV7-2	TGTGCCAGCAGCTCTCAGGGGCCTACTAACTATGGCTACACCTTC	CASSSQGPTNYGYTF
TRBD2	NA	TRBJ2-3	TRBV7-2	TGTGCCAGCAGCTTACCGGGACTAGCGGGGACGCAGTATTTT	CASSLPGLAGTQYF
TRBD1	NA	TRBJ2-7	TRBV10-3	TGTGCCATCAGTGCGGGACAGCCCGAGCAGTACTTC	CAISAGQPEQYF
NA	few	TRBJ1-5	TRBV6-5	TGTGCCAGCAGAAACCAGAATAGCAATCAGCCCCAGCATTTT	CASRNQNSNQPQHF
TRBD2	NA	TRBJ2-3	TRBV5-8	TGTGCCAGCAGCTTTGGCCGGGAGGGGCCAGATACGCAGTATTTT	CASSFGREGPDTQYF
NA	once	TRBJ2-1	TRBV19	TGTGCCAGTAGTATACGGGACTCCTACAATGAGCAGTTCTTC	CASSIRDSYNEQFF
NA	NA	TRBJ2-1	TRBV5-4	TGTGCCAGCAGCTTCTCCCGTAGCTCCTACAATGAGCAGTTCTTC	CASSFSRSSYNEQFF
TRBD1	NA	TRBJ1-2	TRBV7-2	TGTGCCAGCAGCTTAGCGCGGACAGGGTTGGGCTACACCTTC	CASSLARTGLGYTF
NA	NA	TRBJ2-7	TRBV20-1	TGCAGTGCTAGTCAGGGTTACTCGTACGAGCAGTACTTC	CSASQGYSYEQYF
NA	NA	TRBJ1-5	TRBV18	TGTGCCAGCTCACCATCAGGGAACCAGCCCCAGCATTTT	CASSPSGNQPQHF
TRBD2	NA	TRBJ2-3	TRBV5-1	TGCGCCAGCAGCTTATCCGGGAGGGGGTCAGATACGCAGTATTTT	CASSLSGRGSDTQYF
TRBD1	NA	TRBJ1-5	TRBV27	TGTGCCAGCAGTTTATTGGGGTCGGGACAGAGAAATATTCAGCCCCAGCATTTT	CASSLLGSGQRNIQPQHF
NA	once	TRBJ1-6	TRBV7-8	TGTGCCAGCAGCCATGGGGGGGGAAGCTTGAATTCACCCCTCCACTTT	CASSHGGGSLNSPLHF
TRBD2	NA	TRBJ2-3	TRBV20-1	TGCAGTGCTAGTTTGCCCAAAGGGACTAGCGGTAGCACAGATACGCAGTATTTT	CSASLPKGTSGSTDTQYF
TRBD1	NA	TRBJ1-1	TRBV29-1	TGCAGAGCCTCCGGGACAGGGGAGGAAGCTTTCTTT	CRASGTGEEAFF
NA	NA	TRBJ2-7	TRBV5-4	TGTGCCAGCAGCTTGGAAGTGCCCGCCCCTGCCGGGCAGTACTTC	CASSLEVPAPAGQYF
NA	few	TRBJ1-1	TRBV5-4	TGTGCCAGCAGCCGGGGGTCTGAGGCTTTCTTT	CASSRGSEAFF
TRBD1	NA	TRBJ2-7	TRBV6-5	TGTGCCAGCAGTTACTGGGACAGGGTTTACGAGCAGTACTTC	CASSYWDRVYEQYF
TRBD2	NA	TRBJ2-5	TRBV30	TGTGCCTGGAGTGGTCTTAGCGGGAGCGGGGGGACCCAGTACTTC	CAWSGLSGSGGTQYF
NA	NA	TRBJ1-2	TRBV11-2	TGTGCCAGCAGCCTTGACAGGAATAGGGGCTTCGATGGCTACACCTTC	CASSLDRNRGFDGYTF
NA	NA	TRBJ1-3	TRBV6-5	TGTGCCAGCAGCCACACAGGCTCTGGAAACACCATATATTTT	CASSHTGSGNTIYF
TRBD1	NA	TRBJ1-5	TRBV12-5	TGTGCTAGTGGTTTGGAATGGACAGGGCATGGTCAGCCCCAGCATTTT	CASGLEWTGHGQPQHF
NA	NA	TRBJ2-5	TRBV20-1	TGCAGTGCTAGTCAGGCACTTCAAACCCAGTACTTC	CSASQALQTQYF
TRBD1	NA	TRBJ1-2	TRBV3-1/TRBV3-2	TGTGCCAGCAGCCTGACAGGGAACGGCTACACCTTC	CASSLTGNGYTF
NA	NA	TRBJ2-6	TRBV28	TGTGCCAGCAGGTCCATAGATGGGGCCAACGTCCTGACTTTC	CASRSIDGANVLTF
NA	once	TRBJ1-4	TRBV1	TGCACCAGCAGCGATCGACAGGGGCCTAATGAAAAACTGTTTTTT	CTSSDRQGPNEKLFF
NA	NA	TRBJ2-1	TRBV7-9	TGTGCCAGCAGCTTAGGGACAGCCAATGAGCAGTTCTTC	CASSLGTANEQFF
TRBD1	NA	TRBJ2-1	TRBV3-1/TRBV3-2	TGTGCCAGCAGCCCGACAGGGGGAAGGTACAATGAGCAGTTCTTC	CASSPTGGRYNEQFF
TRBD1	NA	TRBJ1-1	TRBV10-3	TGTGCCATCAGTGGGACAGGAAACACTGAAGCTTTCTTT	CAISGTGNTEAFF
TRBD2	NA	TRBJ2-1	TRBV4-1	TGCGCCAGCAGCCAAGGACCTGCAGGAGCGGGAGTGGAGAATGAGCAGTTCTTC	CASSQGPAGAGVENEQFF
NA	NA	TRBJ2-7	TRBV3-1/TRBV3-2	TGTGCCAGCAGCCAATTCGAGGGAGCGTACGACGAGCAGTACTTC	CASSQFEGAYDEQYF
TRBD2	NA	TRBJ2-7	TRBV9	TGTGCCAGCAGCGTAGCTTCTAGCGGGAGTTTCGACGAGCAGTACTTC	CASSVASSGSFDEQYF